The 8 T cell receptor beta chains presented below share a single source sample, sequenced in a study of cytotoxic CD8 clonotypes in ibrutinib-treated CLL (dated by TCRdb to 2020 to 2022). The sample's time point label is to be understood as: 12 months on ibrutinib. The library came from the immunoSEQ multiplex PCR assay. TCRdb took over this immuneACCESS table, retaining in-frame rearrangements with V and J assigned. Such tables are incomplete; in checked studies, under half of the missing clones stem from an unresolved V gene, and the remainder is unexplained. Present in this sample are 65,000 to 85,000 clones, over 75% of which were seen just once. Around 3.3% of the sample comes from the top ten. This sample comprised PBMCs, obtained after 12 months of ibrutinib treatment. The receptor source for this set is a human donor with chronic lymphocytic leukemia.

The CDR3 region has the DNA TGTGCCAGCAGTTCCGGGCGGAACTATGGCTACACCTTC. Its protein is CASSSGRNYGYTF. The chain uses TRBV6-5 and TRBJ1-2, with D unresolved. The CDR3 has 13 amino acids. The germline V and J ends were trimmed by 4 bases and 2 bases, with 8 bases remaining between them. Germline values: CDR1 MNHEY, CDR2 SVGAGI.

This chain uses TRBV19 with TRBJ2-2; D is ambiguous. V was cut by 3 bases and J by 4 bases, with 6 bases left in between. The CDR3 is made up of 13 amino acids. Germline CDR1 and CDR2: LNHDA and SQIVND (reference sequence). The CDR3 loop is CASSMGVTGELFF. The CDR3 DNA reads TGTGCCAGTAGTATGGGCGTCACCGGGGAGCTGTTTTTT.

The CDR3 here is CASSLIPLAGGYEQYF. The DNA for the CDR3 is TGTGCCAGCAGCTTAATCCCGCTAGCGGGAGGCTACGAGCAGTACTTC. The V and J genes are TRBV7-9 and TRBJ2-7; the match to TRBD2 covers 11 bases. The V gene end was trimmed by 2 bases and the J gene end by 3 bases; junction bases not matched to a gene: 6. CDR3 length: 16 residues. The germline V gene encodes CDR1 SEHNR and CDR2 FQNEAQ (reference sequence).

The rearrangement links TRBV29-1 to TRBJ1-1; no definite D call. CDR1 is SQVTM, CDR2 ANQGSEA, per germline. Trimming shortened V by 5 bases and J by 0 bases, and 7 bases separated the two germline ends. The CDR3 totals 12 residues. CDR3 sequence reads: CSVIRMNTEAFF. As DNA, the CDR3 is TGCAGCGTTATAAGGATGAACACTGAAGCTTTCTTT.

V and J are TRBV5-6 and TRBJ2-3; 8 positions agree with TRBD2. The CDR3 consists of 15 residues. The V segment lost 2 bases and the J segment 2 bases; nucleotides outside the gene matches: 4. In germline, CDR1 is SGHDT, CDR2 YYEEEE. CDR3 region: CASSFSGIYTDTQYF. In nucleotides, the CDR3 is TGTGCCAGCAGCTTTAGCGGGATCTACACAGATACGCAGTATTTT.

The rearrangement links TRBV27 to TRBJ2-5, with D unclear. Trimming cost V 3 bases and J 5 bases, with 4 bases left between them. CDR1 and CDR2 (germline): MNHEY, SMNVEV (reference sequence). This CDR3 has 11 amino acids. CDR3 loop: CASSFRETQYF. The CDR3 DNA reads as TGTGCCAGCAGTTTTCGGGAGACCCAGTACTTC.

The rearrangement links TRBV12-5 to TRBJ2-5, with D tentatively TRBD1 (5 bases). Trimming cost V 5 bases and J 4 bases, with 20 bases left between them. Looked up from germline, CDR1 is LGHNT and CDR2 is FRNRAP. The CDR3 contains 16 residues. CDR3: CASGIQQDPWVETQYF. In DNA, the CDR3 is TGTGCTAGTGGTATCCAACAGGACCCCTGGGTAGAGACCCAGTACTTC.

V and J are TRBV19 and TRBJ1-2; 9 nucleotides match TRBD1. Germline V CDR1 and CDR2: LNHDA, SQIVND (reference sequence). This CDR3 is 15 amino acids long. V lost 5 bases to trimming and J lost 8 bases; unmatched junction nucleotides: 12. The CDR3 region has the DNA TGTGCCAGTAGTTTAGGGACAGGGACTATTTCCGGCTACACCTTC. Translation gives CASSLGTGTISGYTF.